These T cell receptor beta chains were read from a single sample in a study of Graves' ophthalmopathy and Graves' hyperthyroidism. TCRdb fed the multiplex PCR reads into MiXCR, producing one record per CDR3 protein. The sample carries about 400,000 distinct CDR3 sequences, around 20% recorded once. The sequencing sample was made of peripheral blood. The receptor set was obtained from a woman younger than 30 with Graves' ophthalmopathy. The CDR3 runs from the conserved cysteine through the conserved F or W. A D gene is named only where the DNA matches it firmly. Not all rows give a size; the values are once, few, many and, for expanded clones, a class.

>TRBD2|TRBJ2-7|many|TRBV28
CASSSGGSSYEQYF
TGTGCCAGCAGTTCAGGCGGGAGCTCCTACGAGCAGTACTTC
>-|TRBJ1-1|-|TRBV12-3/TRBV12-4
CASSFSGDTEAFF
TGTGCCAGCAGTTTTAGCGGCGACACTGAAGCTTTCTTT
>TRBD2|TRBJ2-7|many|TRBV28
CASSFPLAGGSYEQYF
TGTGCCAGCAGTTTCCCACTAGCGGGAGGCTCCTACGAGCAGTACTTC
>TRBD2|TRBJ2-7|many|TRBV28
CASSPGGGTSASLPYEQYF
TGTGCCAGCAGCCCTGGTGGGGGGACTAGCGCCTCGCTACCCTACGAGCAGTACTTC
>-|TRBJ2-7|many|TRBV15
CATSRDRVQGYEQYF
TGTGCCACCAGCAGAGATCGGGTACAGGGCTACGAGCAGTACTTC
>-|TRBJ2-3|many|TRBV6-5
CASSYFEGADTQYF
TGTGCCAGCAGTTACTTTGAGGGGGCAGATACGCAGTATTTT
>-|TRBJ2-5|many|TRBV5-6
CASSPPERAERETQYF
TGTGCCAGCAGCCCCCCCGAGCGGGCGGAAAGAGAGACCCAGTACTTC
>-|TRBJ2-7|-|TRBV12-3/TRBV12-4
CASSLALGGGYEQYF
TGTGCCAGCAGTTTGGCTTTAGGAGGGGGCTACGAGCAGTACTTC
>-|TRBJ1-2|once|TRBV6-1
CASSEARDDGYTF
TGTGCCAGCAGTGAAGCGCGGGACGACGGCTACACCTTC
>-|TRBJ1-5|many|TRBV20-1
CSAREGGQVYQPQHF
TGCAGTGCTAGGGAGGGGGGGCAGGTTTATCAGCCCCAGCATTTT
>TRBD1|TRBJ1-1|many|TRBV28
CASTIQGKWDLNTEAFF
TGTGCCAGCACCATACAGGGGAAGTGGGATCTGAACACTGAAGCTTTCTTT
>TRBD1|TRBJ1-1|once|TRBV12-3/TRBV12-4
CASILTGTNTEAFF
TGTGCCAGCATTCTGACAGGGACAAACACTGAAGCTTTCTTT
>-|TRBJ1-1|many|TRBV5-1
CASSLGQAGNTEAFF
TGCGCCAGCAGCTTGGGCCAGGCTGGGAACACTGAAGCTTTCTTT
>-|TRBJ2-6|many|TRBV6-2/TRBV6-3
CATYARSGANVLTF
TGTGCCACTTACGCGCGCTCTGGGGCCAACGTCCTGACTTTC
>-|TRBJ1-6|many|TRBV4-1
CASSPYALDSPLHF
TGCGCCAGCAGCCCCTATGCTCTGGATTCACCCCTCCACTTT
>-|TRBJ1-5|many|TRBV11-3
CASSSYRASQPQHF
TGTGCCAGCAGCTCCTACAGGGCGTCTCAGCCCCAGCATTTT
>TRBD2|TRBJ2-5|-|TRBV10-3
CAMRSGTSGRETQYF
TGTGCCATGCGCTCCGGGACTAGCGGGAGAGAGACCCAGTACTTC
>-|TRBJ2-5|many|TRBV5-1
CASSLQGGLETQYF
TGCGCCAGCAGCTTACAGGGCGGGTTGGAGACCCAGTACTTC
>TRBD1|TRBJ2-7|many|TRBV11-2
CASSVTDRVEGEQYF
TGTGCCAGCAGCGTGACCGACAGGGTTGAGGGTGAGCAGTACTTC
>TRBD2|TRBJ2-2|many|TRBV7-2
CASRPFSGGTGELFF
TGTGCCAGCAGACCCTTTTCGGGAGGGACCGGGGAGCTGTTTTTT
>TRBD2|TRBJ2-2|-|TRBV7-8
CASSLAPLAGTTGELFF
TGTGCCAGCAGCTTAGCGCCACTAGCGGGAACTACCGGGGAGCTGTTTTTT
>-|TRBJ2-2|many|TRBV29-1
CSVCYTNTGGLFF
TGCAGCGTTTGTTATACGAACACCGGGGGGCTGTTTTTT
>TRBD1|TRBJ1-5|many|TRBV7-2
CASSFGTGAYQPQHF
TGTGCCAGCAGCTTCGGGACAGGGGCATATCAGCCCCAGCATTTT
>-|TRBJ1-1|many|TRBV11-2
CASSFGGDGSEAFF
TGTGCCAGCAGCTTCGGGGGGGATGGGTCTGAAGCTTTCTTT
>-|TRBJ1-6|many|TRBV4-1
CASSRQQGGNSPLHF
TGCGCCAGCAGCCGACAACAGGGAGGAAATTCACCCCTCCACTTT
>-|TRBJ2-7|many|TRBV6-1
CASSEGRGSYEQYF
TGTGCCAGCAGTGAAGGCAGGGGATCCTACGAGCAGTACTTC
>-|TRBJ2-5|few|TRBV29-1
CSVGTLETQYF
TGCAGCGTTGGGACTTTAGAGACCCAGTACTTC
>-|TRBJ2-7|-|TRBV7-2
CASSFPSVYEQYF
TGTGCCAGCAGCTTCCCTAGCGTCTACGAGCAGTACTTC
>-|TRBJ2-5|many|TRBV5-6
CASSVYQSQETQYF
TGTGCCAGCAGCGTCTATCAGTCCCAAGAGACCCAGTACTTC
>-|TRBJ1-2|many|TRBV11-2
CASSLTGTATNYGYTF
TGTGCCAGCAGCTTAACCGGGACGGCCACTAACTATGGCTACACCTTC
>-|TRBJ2-7|-|TRBV12-3/TRBV12-4
CASSLGPGAAARGEQYF
TGTGCCAGCAGTTTAGGCCCAGGAGCGGCCGCCCGGGGGGAGCAGTACTTC
>-|TRBJ1-1|-|TRBV12-3/TRBV12-4
CASSFVHHTEAFF
TGTGCCAGCAGTTTCGTACACCACACTGAAGCTTTCTTT
>TRBD1|TRBJ1-1|-|TRBV6-2/TRBV6-3
CASSYSFGRGTGTNTEAFF
TGTGCCAGCAGTTACTCGTTCGGGAGAGGGACAGGGACGAACACTGAAGCTTTCTTT
>TRBD1|TRBJ1-5|few|TRBV30
CAWSVQTGGQPQHF
TGTGCCTGGAGTGTACAAACAGGGGGGCAGCCCCAGCATTTT
>TRBD1|TRBJ1-2|many|TRBV5-1
CASSQLTGGYYGYTF
TGCGCCAGCAGCCAACTCACAGGGGGCTACTATGGCTACACCTTC
>-|TRBJ1-1|many|TRBV27
CASSLLGVVTMNTEAFF
TGTGCCAGCAGTCTCTTAGGGGTAGTAACCATGAACACTGAAGCTTTCTTT
>-|TRBJ2-3|many|TRBV6-1
CASSADHTDTQYF
TGTGCCAGCAGTGCCGATCATACAGATACGCAGTATTTT
>TRBD1|TRBJ2-1|-|TRBV6-1
CASSEDRGVQFF
TGTGCCAGCAGTGAGGACAGGGGCGTGCAGTTCTTC
>TRBD1|TRBJ1-1|many|TRBV19
CASRDRARTEAFF
TGTGCCAGTAGGGACAGGGCCCGCACTGAAGCTTTCTTT
>-|TRBJ1-5|many|TRBV24-1
CATSDLGPYKVYSNQPQHF
TGTGCCACCAGTGATTTAGGCCCCTATAAAGTTTATAGCAATCAGCCCCAGCATTTT
>-|TRBJ1-1|-|TRBV27
CASSLSAATEAFF
TGTGCCAGCAGTTTATCCGCCGCCACTGAAGCTTTCTTT
>-|TRBJ2-7|many|TRBV6-2/TRBV6-3
CASTMWGAIEQYF
TGTGCCAGCACCATGTGGGGGGCGATCGAGCAGTACTTC
>TRBD1|TRBJ2-5|-|TRBV24-1
CATSGTGRLETQYF
TGTGCCACCAGCGGGACAGGGAGGTTAGAGACCCAGTACTTC
>TRBD1|TRBJ1-1|many|TRBV7-2
CASSPSFRTGEAFF
TGTGCCAGCAGCCCGAGTTTTAGGACAGGCGAAGCTTTCTTT